These 27 T cell receptor beta chains originate from one sample sequenced in a study of identical twins. TCRdb itself ran the 5' RACE reads through MiXCR, one entry per CDR3 protein. Of around 240,000 distinct CDR3 sequences in the sample, 10% were seen once. Input material: memory T cells sorted from blood. The receptors originated from a man aged 45-65 years in good health.

This clonotype showed up many times. The rearrangement joins TRBV6-5 to TRBJ1-3; D not resolved. Germline V gives CDR1 MNHEY, CDR2 SVGAGI. This CDR3 contains 15 residues. Trimming pared 0 bases from V and 0 bases from J, leaving 6 bases between. The DNA for the CDR3 is TGTGCCAGCAGTTACTCCACGGGCTCTGGAAACACCATATATTTT. It encodes CASSYSTGSGNTIYF.

This clonotype was observed many times. This chain links TRBV7-9 with TRBJ2-1, with 8 bases fitting TRBD2. The V gene end was trimmed by 1 base and the J gene end by 4 bases; junction bases not matched to a gene: 6. The CDR3 spans 16 residues. Germline V gives CDR1 SEHNR, CDR2 FQNEAQ (reference sequence). The CDR3 coding sequence is TGTGCCAGCAGCTTAGTCGGAGCGGGAGAGTACAATGAGCAGTTCTTC. Its translation: CASSLVGAGEYNEQFF.

V usage is TRBV6-5 and J usage is TRBJ1-3; no reliable D call. From germline, CDR1 is MNHEY and CDR2 SVGAGI. V dropped 1 base and J dropped 0 bases, with 10 bases sitting between them. This CDR3 spans 16 amino acids. The CDR3 spells CASSYWEPHSGNTIYF. The CDR3 bases are TGTGCCAGCAGTTACTGGGAGCCTCACTCTGGAAACACCATATATTTT.

This clonotype was seen a handful of times. V and J are TRBV28 and TRBJ2-7; D remains ambiguous. The germline V gene encodes CDR1 MDHEN and CDR2 SYDVKM. The ends were cut back, 6 bases at V and 0 bases at J, with 12 bases in the middle. The CDR3 has 14 amino acids. DNA for the CDR3: TGTGCCAGCAGACGTACACCTCCCTCCTACGAGCAGTACTTC. Protein: CASRRTPPSYEQYF.

This clonotype showed up just a few times. The chain is built from TRBV10-3 and TRBJ2-4; no firm D call. From germline, CDR1 is ENHRY and CDR2 SYGVKD. This CDR3 has 15 residues. Trimming removed 0 bases at V and 0 bases at J, with 6 bases between. CDR3 in amino acids: CAISESTRAKNIQYF. The CDR3 nucleotides are TGTGCCATCAGTGAGTCGACGAGAGCCAAAAACATTCAGTACTTC.

This clonotype was counted a few times. This rearrangement joins TRBV5-1 to TRBJ2-5, with D possibly matching TRBD1 (5 bases). The CDR3 covers 14 residues. With 4 bases removed from V and 5 bases from J, the gap between germline ends came to 15 bases. CDR1 is SGHRS and CDR2 is YFSETQ in the germline V gene. The CDR3 reads CASSQGAARETQYF. The CDR3 coding sequence is TGCGCCAGCAGCCAAGGGGCAGCTCGGGAGACCCAGTACTTC.

A few counts support this clonotype. This chain links TRBV20-1 with TRBJ1-1; D possibly corresponds to TRBD1 (5 bases). CDR1 and CDR2 (germline): DFQATT, SNEGSKA (reference sequence). V dropped 3 bases and J dropped 0 bases, with 11 bases sitting between them. The CDR3 sequence is 14 residues long. The CDR3 coding sequence is TGCAGTGCTAGGCGCAGGGCGCTGAACACTGAAGCTTTCTTT. It is translated as CSARRRALNTEAFF.

This sequence joins TRBV7-9 and TRBJ2-7; D may match TRBD1 or TRBD2 (5 bases each). The CDR3 consists of 15 residues. Germline assignment: CDR1 SEHNR and CDR2 FQNEAQ (reference sequence). V lost 5 bases, J lost 4 bases, and 18 bases lay in between. This CDR3 reads CASSVSGPSPYEQYF. The CDR3 nucleotides read TGTGCCAGCAGCGTCTCGGGACCCTCCCCTTACGAGCAGTACTTC.

This clonotype occurred many times. V usage is TRBV12-3 or TRBV12-4 and J usage is TRBJ1-3; D gene uncertain. The germline V and J ends were trimmed by 1 base and 0 bases, with 10 bases remaining between them. This CDR3 is 16 amino acids long. DNA of the CDR3: TGTGCCAGCAGTTTAGTATCCGGGCTCTCTGGAAACACCATATATTTT. This encodes CASSLVSGLSGNTIYF.

This clonotype was counted many times. V is TRBV5-1 and J is TRBJ2-5; 7 bases line up with TRBD1. This CDR3 has 15 amino acids. Germline V CDR1 and CDR2: SGHRS, YFSETQ. The V segment lost 2 bases and the J segment 2 bases; nucleotides outside the gene matches: 6. The CDR3 sequence: CASSLGGQIQETQYF. The CDR3 region has the DNA TGCGCCAGCAGCTTAGGGGGACAGATACAAGAGACCCAGTACTTC.

This clonotype came up many times. The chain has TRBV27 and TRBJ1-2; no clear D. Trimming shortened V by 0 bases and J by 8 bases, and 13 bases separated the two germline ends. This CDR3 is 14 amino acids long. The germline gives CDR1 MNHEY, CDR2 SMNVEV (reference sequence). CDR3 residues: CASSLSNSHHGYTF. CDR3 nucleotide sequence: TGTGCCAGCAGTTTATCGAACAGCCATCACGGCTACACCTTC.

This clonotype has ten or more counts. V usage is TRBV9 and J usage is TRBJ2-2, with D tentatively TRBD1 (6 bases). Germline values: CDR1 SGDLS, CDR2 YYNGEE. The CDR3 runs to 17 residues. The germline V and J ends were trimmed by 0 bases and 5 bases, with 17 bases remaining between them. The CDR3 region has the DNA TGTGCCAGCAGCGTAGGGTCCAGGGGCTCTGAGACCGGGGAGCTGTTTTTT. This translates into CASSVGSRGSETGELFF.

The V call is TRBV6-1, the J call TRBJ2-7; TRBD2 is a possible D gene (5 bases). The V gene's germline CDR1 is MNHNS and CDR2 SASEGT. The CDR3 sequence is 13 residues long. V lost 4 bases, J lost 7 bases, and 14 bases lay in between. The CDR3 region has the DNA TGTGCCAGCAGTGTGGAGGCCTTGGGGGAGCAGTACTTC. Protein product: CASSVEALGEQYF.

At least ten counts were recorded for this clonotype. The chain carries TRBV2 and TRBJ2-3; 12 bases align to TRBD2. V lost 7 bases to trimming and J lost 6 bases; unmatched junction nucleotides: 8. This CDR3 region has 15 residues. CDR1 and CDR2 from the germline V gene are SNHLY and FYNNEI. This CDR3 is CASKSGLAGYDTQYF. The CDR3 DNA reads TGTGCCAGCAAGTCCGGACTAGCGGGGTACGATACGCAGTATTTT.

This CDR3 is CASGAIYEQYF. The CDR3 DNA sequence: TGTGCCAGCGGGGCTATTTACGAGCAGTACTTC. This sequence joins TRBV11-2 and TRBJ2-7; the D gene is possibly TRBD1 (5 bases). There are 11 residues in the CDR3. Per germline, CDR1 SGHAT and CDR2 FQNNGV. V lost 8 bases and J 4 bases, leaving 9 bases between the germline ends.

This clonotype has a count of ten or more. V gene TRBV20-1 combines with J gene TRBJ1-2; tentative D call: TRBD1 (5 bases). Germline CDR1 and CDR2: DFQATT and SNEGSKA (reference sequence). The CDR3 has 13 residues. Trimming took off 6 bases at V and 3 bases at J, with 14 bases between the two ends. CDR3 sequence (DNA): TGCAGTGCGGGACCGGGACGAGACTATGGCTACACCTTC. Translated: CSAGPGRDYGYTF.

In its sample, this clonotype was seen a few times. J is TRBJ1-1 and V is TRBV5-1; D is undetermined. CDR3 length: 15 amino acids. The V gene's germline CDR1 is SGHRS and CDR2 YFSETQ. With 0 bases removed from V and 5 bases from J, the gap between germline ends came to 14 bases. The DNA for the CDR3 is TGCGCCAGCAGCTTGGAGGTCAGCAGAGGGACTGAAGCTTTCTTT. Protein product: CASSLEVSRGTEAFF.

This clonotype was recorded a few times. The rearrangement joins TRBV12-3 or TRBV12-4 to TRBJ2-7; 10 bases match TRBD2. There are 13 residues in the CDR3. V dropped 5 bases and J dropped 4; count of bases not matched to a gene: 2. The CDR3, as DNA: TGTGCCAGCAGTAGGACTAGCGGTTACGAGCAGTACTTC. It encodes CASSRTSGYEQYF.

The chain employs TRBV2 and TRBJ1-4, with 11 bases that match TRBD1. Germline trimming cut 6 bases from V and 8 bases from J; bases unmatched to any gene: 8. This CDR3 region has 15 residues. Germline-derived CDR1 and CDR2 are SNHLY and FYNNEI. CDR3 sequence reads: CASSHGQGAREKLFF. CDR3 DNA: TGTGCCAGCAGCCACGGACAGGGGGCGCGGGAAAAACTGTTTTTT.

In this sample, this clonotype turned up many times. The rearrangement joins TRBV29-1 to TRBJ2-5; 7 bases are shared with TRBD2. Per germline, CDR1 SQVTM and CDR2 ANQGSEA. Trimming removed 7 bases from V and 5 bases from J; junction bases left unmatched: 7. The CDR3 spans 12 residues. CDR3 amino acids: CSDKTSSETQYF. The CDR3 nucleotides are TGCAGCGATAAGACTAGCTCGGAGACCCAGTACTTC.

The rearrangement links TRBV6-1 to TRBJ2-7; 8 positions match TRBD1. CDR1 MNHNS and CDR2 SASEGT come from the germline V gene. CDR3 size: 15 residues. Trimming took 5 bases from V and 3 from J; bases not matched to a gene: 9. Here the CDR3 reads CASSISDRGSYEQYF. The DNA for the CDR3 is TGTGCCAGCAGTATTTCAGACAGGGGTAGCTACGAGCAGTACTTC.

This clonotype was seen more than once but under ten times. The germline gene is not matched at one end of the junction; a read error may be the cause. The chain links TRBV2 to TRBJ1-1; a possible D gene is TRBD1 (6 bases). Per the germline V gene, CDR1 is SNHLY and CDR2 is FYNNEI. The CDR3 extends over 14 amino acids. CDR3 in amino acids: CASREGGQVTEAFF. In nucleotides, the CDR3 is TGTGCCAGCAGGGAAGGGGGACAAGTCACTGAAGCTTTCTTT.

V and J are TRBV4-2 and TRBJ2-3; 10 bases fit TRBD1. V lost 3 bases, J lost 3 bases, and 3 bases stayed unmatched. The V gene's germline CDR1 is LGHNA and CDR2 YNFKEQ. The CDR3 runs to 15 residues. CDR3 DNA sequence: TGTGCCAGCAGCCAGGACAGGGGGAGGACAGATACGCAGTATTTT. Translated: CASSQDRGRTDTQYF.

This clonotype was recorded at least ten times. This rearrangement joins TRBV10-3 to TRBJ2-5; 15 nucleotides align to TRBD2. The V and J ends lost 3 bases and 3 bases, in that order; junction bases with no gene match: 5. In germline, CDR1 is ENHRY, CDR2 SYGVKD. The CDR3 extends over 17 amino acids. The CDR3 reads CAISEPGLAGGKETQYF. CDR3 nucleotides: TGTGCCATCAGTGAACCCGGACTAGCGGGGGGGAAAGAGACCCAGTACTTC.

This clonotype was detected ten times or more. This chain uses TRBV4-3 with TRBJ1-5; a weak D match, TRBD1 (5 bases). The CDR3 has 14 amino acids. Trimming cost V 4 bases and J 3 bases, with 10 bases left between them. Germline loops: CDR1 LGHNA, CDR2 YSLEER. The CDR3 sequence is CASSPDIHNQPQHF. The CDR3, as DNA: TGCGCCAGCAGCCCGGACATACACAATCAGCCCCAGCATTTT.

This chain joins TRBV5-1 and TRBJ2-4, with D perhaps TRBD1 or TRBD2 (5 bases each). Germline-derived CDR1 and CDR2 are SGHRS and YFSETQ. CDR3 length equals 14 residues. Trimming cost V 0 bases and J 9 bases, with 13 bases left between them. The DNA for the CDR3 is TGCGCCAGCAGCTTGGAGGGGACGGAATTCATTCAGTACTTC. Translated: CASSLEGTEFIQYF.

This clonotype was recorded a few times. The CDR3 spells CASSEQGPLTSGKETQYF. Here the CDR3 DNA reads TGTGCCAGCAGCGAACAGGGACCCCTGACTAGCGGGAAAGAGACCCAGTACTTC. The chain is built from TRBV9 and TRBJ2-5, with 11 bases aligning to TRBD2. The CDR3 consists of 18 residues. CDR1 and CDR2 from the germline V gene are SGDLS and YYNGEE. J gave up 3 bases and V 3 bases, and 13 bases lay outside the gene matches.